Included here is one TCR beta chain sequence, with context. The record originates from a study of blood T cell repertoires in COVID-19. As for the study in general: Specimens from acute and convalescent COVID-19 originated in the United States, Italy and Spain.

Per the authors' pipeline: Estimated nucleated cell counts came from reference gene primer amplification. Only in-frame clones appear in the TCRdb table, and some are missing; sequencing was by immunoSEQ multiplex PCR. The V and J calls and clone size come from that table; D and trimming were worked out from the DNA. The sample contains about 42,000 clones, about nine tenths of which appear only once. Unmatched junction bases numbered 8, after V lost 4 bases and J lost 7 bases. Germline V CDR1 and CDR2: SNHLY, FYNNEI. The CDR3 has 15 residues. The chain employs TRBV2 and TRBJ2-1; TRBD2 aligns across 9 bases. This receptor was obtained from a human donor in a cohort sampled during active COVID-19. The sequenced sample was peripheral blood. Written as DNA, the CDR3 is TGTGCCAGCAGTGCTGGGGCGGGAGGGCCGAATGAGCAGTTCTTC. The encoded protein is CASSAGAGGPNEQFF.